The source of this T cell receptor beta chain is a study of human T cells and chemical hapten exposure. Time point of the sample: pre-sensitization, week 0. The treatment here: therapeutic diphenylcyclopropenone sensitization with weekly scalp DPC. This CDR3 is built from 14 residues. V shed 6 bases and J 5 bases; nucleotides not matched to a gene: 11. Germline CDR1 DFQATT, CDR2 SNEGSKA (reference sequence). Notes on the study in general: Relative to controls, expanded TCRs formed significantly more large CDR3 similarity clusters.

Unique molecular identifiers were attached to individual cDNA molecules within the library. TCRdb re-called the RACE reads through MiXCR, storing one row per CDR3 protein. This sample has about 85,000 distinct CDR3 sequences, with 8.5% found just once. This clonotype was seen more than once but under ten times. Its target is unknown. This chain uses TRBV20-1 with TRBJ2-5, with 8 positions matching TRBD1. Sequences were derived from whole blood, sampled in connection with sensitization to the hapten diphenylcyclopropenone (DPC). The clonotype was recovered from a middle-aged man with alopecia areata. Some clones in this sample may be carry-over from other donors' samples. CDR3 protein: CSATMQGALETQYF. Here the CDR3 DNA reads TGCAGTGCGACGATGCAGGGGGCTTTGGAGACCCAGTACTTC.